These T cell receptor beta chains were read from a single sample in a study of beta chain features in type 1 diabetes. Here immunoSEQ multiplex PCR was the method, and the copy in TCRdb shows in-frame clones only, minus some. This table holds 65,000 to 85,000 clones, more than 45% found once. Sequencing was performed on central memory CD4+ T cells from blood. These TCRs come from a man aged 25 to 40 with type 1 diabetes. Each CDR3 is given with its conserved first and last residue. The D gene is left open where the match is weak. The size entry is marked missing in some rows and otherwise reads once, few, many or a size class.

d_gene	v_gene	j_gene	abundance	CDR3aa	CDR3nt
NA	TRBV19	TRBJ2-2	NA	CASSISWTGELFF	TGTGCCAGTAGTATAAGCTGGACCGGGGAGCTGTTTTTT
NA	TRBV7-8	TRBJ2-2	NA	CASSLEAGRTGELFF	TGTGCCAGCAGCTTAGAGGCGGGACGCACCGGGGAGCTGTTTTTT
TRBD1	TRBV7-6	TRBJ2-3	NA	CASSGQGNADTQYF	TGTGCCAGCAGCGGACAGGGGAATGCAGATACGCAGTATTTT
NA	TRBV29-1	TRBJ1-4	medium-sized	CSVQQDAHEKLFF	TGCAGCGTCCAACAGGACGCGCATGAAAAACTGTTTTTT
NA	TRBV4-1	TRBJ2-6	NA	CASSQETGLLFPGANVLTF	TGCGCCAGCAGCCAAGAGACAGGCCTATTATTCCCTGGGGCCAACGTCCTGACTTTC
NA	TRBV28	TRBJ1-2	NA	CASKEGVDYGYTF	TGTGCCAGCAAAGAGGGGGTCGACTATGGCTACACCTTC
NA	TRBV19	TRBJ1-1	NA	CASSRQGGEAFF	TGTGCCAGTAGTAGGCAGGGAGGTGAAGCTTTCTTT
NA	TRBV29-1	TRBJ2-4	NA	CSVGGSGDRFENIQYF	TGCAGCGTTGGGGGATCAGGGGACCGATTCGAAAACATTCAGTACTTC
NA	TRBV9	TRBJ2-3	NA	CASSVVISSTDTQYF	TGTGCCAGCAGCGTAGTTATCTCCAGCACAGATACGCAGTATTTT
NA	TRBV6-7	TRBJ1-1	few	CASRLPGAFF	TGTGCCAGCAGACTCCCTGGAGCTTTCTTT
TRBD1	TRBV11-3	TRBJ1-1	few	CASSSGTGRNTEAFF	TGTGCCAGCAGCTCCGGGACAGGACGGAACACTGAAGCTTTCTTT
NA	TRBV5-4	TRBJ2-3	once	CASSLTESNTQYF	TGTGCCAGCAGCTTGACTGAGTCGAATACGCAGTATTTT
TRBD1	TRBV7-9	TRBJ1-4	few	CASRPGQGEEKLFF	TGTGCCAGCAGACCGGGACAGGGAGAAGAAAAACTGTTTTTT
TRBD2	TRBV6-1	TRBJ2-3	NA	CASSERLAGKDTQYF	TGTGCCAGCAGTGAAAGACTAGCGGGGAAAGATACGCAGTATTTT
NA	TRBV15	TRBJ1-1	NA	CATSREGGQPPPEAFF	TGTGCCACCAGCAGAGAAGGTGGGCAGCCTCCCCCTGAAGCTTTCTTT
TRBD1	TRBV11-2	TRBJ2-4	NA	CASSTGQPSSKNIQYF	TGTGCCAGCAGTACGGGACAGCCAAGTTCCAAAAACATTCAGTACTTC
TRBD2	TRBV5-1	TRBJ2-5	NA	CASSVIAGGARETQYF	TGCGCCAGCAGCGTTATAGCGGGGGGCGCCCGGGAGACCCAGTACTTC
NA	TRBV5-1	TRBJ2-5	NA	CASSFGREGTQYF	TGCGCCAGCAGCTTCGGCCGGGAAGGGACCCAGTACTTC
NA	TRBV10-3	TRBJ2-2	once	CAISDWGGTSNTGELFF	TGTGCCATCAGTGACTGGGGCGGGACCTCGAACACCGGGGAGCTGTTTTTT
NA	TRBV6-1	TRBJ1-2	NA	CASIPDGKYGYTF	TGTGCCAGCATCCCCGACGGGAAGTATGGCTACACCTTC
NA	TRBV6-1	TRBJ1-1	NA	CASSEVGPRESAFF	TGTGCCAGCAGTGAAGTCGGCCCCCGGGAGTCTGCTTTCTTT
NA	TRBV7-9	TRBJ2-2	few	CASSSSTFDRLINTGELFF	TGTGCCAGCAGCTCCTCCACATTCGACAGGCTCATTAACACCGGGGAGCTGTTTTTT
NA	TRBV15	TRBJ1-2	NA	CATSRDRGVMGYGYTF	TGTGCCACCAGCAGAGATCGAGGAGTGATGGGCTATGGCTACACCTTC
TRBD2	TRBV14	TRBJ2-2	NA	CASSPRTSSLNTGELFF	TGTGCCAGCAGCCCCCGGACTAGCAGTTTGAACACCGGGGAGCTGTTTTTT
TRBD1	TRBV5-1	TRBJ1-4	NA	CASSRTGGEGYEKLFF	TGCGCCAGCAGCAGGACAGGGGGCGAGGGTTACGAAAAACTGTTTTTT
NA	TRBV20-1	TRBJ2-1	NA	CSARETTSVF	TGCAGTGCTAGAGAAACAACCAGCGTCTTC
TRBD1	TRBV7-2	TRBJ2-2	NA	CASSLTGGTGELFF	TGTGCCAGCAGTCTTACAGGGGGAACCGGGGAGCTGTTTTTT
NA	TRBV14	TRBJ1-1	few	CASSQGRALDTEAFF	TGTGCCAGCAGCCAAGGGAGGGCCCTGGACACTGAAGCTTTCTTT
NA	TRBV19	TRBJ1-1	few	CASSIQRDHTEAFF	TGTGCCAGTAGTATTCAGCGGGATCACACTGAAGCTTTCTTT
NA	TRBV14	TRBJ1-2	few	CASSQGWPLNYGYTF	TGTGCCAGCAGCCAAGGCTGGCCTCTTAACTATGGCTACACCTTC
TRBD2	TRBV28	TRBJ2-7	NA	CASSFQLAGRGSYEQYF	TGTGCCAGCAGTTTTCAACTAGCGGGACGCGGCTCCTACGAGCAGTACTTC
TRBD1	TRBV6-6	TRBJ1-2	NA	CASSGDRDGYTF	TGTGCCAGCAGTGGGGACAGGGATGGCTACACCTTC
TRBD2	TRBV5-4	TRBJ2-3	NA	CASSQGTRRPDTQYF	TGTGCCAGCAGCCAAGGGACTAGGAGGCCGGATACGCAGTATTTT
TRBD1	TRBV5-1	TRBJ2-2	NA	CASSRRDSESTGELFF	TGCGCCAGCAGCCGAAGGGACAGCGAGAGCACCGGGGAGCTGTTTTTT
TRBD1	TRBV29-1	TRBJ1-1	NA	CSGRTGVRAFF	TGCAGCGGGAGAACAGGGGTACGCGCTTTCTTT
TRBD2	TRBV25-1	TRBJ2-7	NA	CASSDWTSGTYEQYF	TGTGCCAGCAGTGACTGGACTAGCGGGACCTACGAGCAGTACTTC
NA	TRBV5-4	TRBJ2-7	NA	CASSGGSTTYEQYF	TGTGCCAGCAGCGGGGGGTCTACCACCTACGAGCAGTACTTC
NA	TRBV6-1	TRBJ1-2	NA	CASSPLTGGYTF	TGTGCCAGCAGCCCCTTGACAGGTGGCTACACCTTC
NA	TRBV4-1	TRBJ2-2	NA	CASSLGGEATTGELFF	TGCGCCAGCAGCCTGGGCGGGGAGGCGACAACCGGGGAGCTGTTTTTT
NA	TRBV28	TRBJ1-5	few	CASSLLRQPQHF	TGTGCCAGCAGTTTACTCCGTCAGCCCCAGCATTTT
NA	TRBV5-1	TRBJ2-3	NA	CASSPGGDPLDTQYF	TGCGCCAGCAGCCCCGGCGGGGACCCACTAGATACGCAGTATTTT
NA	TRBV6-1	TRBJ2-5	NA	CASSPTGETQYF	TGTGCCAGCAGCCCGACCGGGGAGACCCAGTACTTC
TRBD2	TRBV11-2	TRBJ2-3	NA	CASSLAGGADTQYF	TGTGCCAGCAGCTTGGCGGGAGGGGCCGACACGCAGTATTTT
TRBD2	TRBV7-8	TRBJ2-5	few	CASSSLREQETQYF	TGTGCCAGCAGCTCGCTGCGGGAGCAAGAGACCCAGTACTTC
TRBD2	TRBV18	TRBJ2-5	few	CASSGTSQETQYF	TGTGCCAGCTCTGGGACTAGTCAAGAGACCCAGTACTTC
TRBD1	TRBV5-1	TRBJ1-2	NA	CASRQGAGNYGYTF	TGCGCCAGCAGGCAGGGGGCGGGAAACTATGGCTACACCTTC
TRBD1	TRBV2	TRBJ1-4	once	CASSGEGTANEKLFF	TGTGCCAGCAGTGGCGAAGGGACAGCGAATGAAAAACTGTTTTTT
NA	TRBV4-2	TRBJ1-1	few	CASSQAAGNTEAFF	TGTGCCAGCAGCCAAGCGGCGGGGAACACTGAAGCTTTCTTT
TRBD1	TRBV6-1	TRBJ2-7	NA	CASSSGTENSYEQYF	TGTGCCAGCAGCTCCGGGACAGAGAACAGCTACGAGCAGTACTTC
TRBD2	TRBV4-2	TRBJ2-1	few	CASSRDFTAGGLNEQFF	TGTGCCAGCAGCCGAGACTTTACGGCGGGGGGGCTCAATGAGCAGTTCTTC
NA	TRBV6-6	TRBJ2-3	NA	CASSGGYDLKGDTQYF	TGTGCCAGCTCTGGGGGGTATGACTTGAAAGGAGATACGCAGTATTTT
NA	TRBV25-1	TRBJ1-6	NA	CASSEPYSPLHF	TGTGCCAGCAGTGAACCTTATTCACCCCTCCACTTT
NA	TRBV10-3	TRBJ1-1	NA	CAISESPDTAEAFF	TGTGCCATCAGTGAGTCCCCGGACACAGCTGAAGCTTTCTTT
NA	TRBV11-3	TRBJ2-3	NA	CASSFRVVLSTDTQYF	TGTGCCAGCAGCTTTCGGGTAGTATTGAGCACAGATACGCAGTATTTT
NA	TRBV19	TRBJ1-5	NA	CASSTQTGGNSNQPQHF	TGTGCCAGTAGTACCCAGACAGGAGGAAATAGCAATCAGCCCCAGCATTTT